One and the same sample provided the 32 T cell receptor beta chains below, sequenced in a study of early T cells in non-severe SARS-CoV-2 infection. TCRdb reprocessed the 5' RACE reads with MiXCR, giving one entry per CDR3 protein. The table shows about 70,000 distinct CDR3 sequences, with roughly 4.8% occurring only once. The sample in question was whole blood, obtained at baseline. These receptors were collected from an adult who was a healthcare worker with PCR-confirmed SARS-CoV-2 infection or an uninfected control (not recorded which). The donor label of this sample is uncertain.

This clonotype was detected many times. The chain couples TRBV7-6 to TRBJ2-1, with 9 nucleotides matching TRBD2. Germline CDR1 is SGHVS and CDR2 is FNYEAQ. Trimming cost V 10 bases and J 7 bases; bases outside gene matches: 11. The CDR3 loop spans 14 amino acids. The CDR3 spells CATTGGSGGNEQFF. The CDR3 coding sequence is TGTGCCACGACGGGAGGTAGCGGGGGAAATGAGCAGTTCTTC.

J is TRBJ1-5 and V is TRBV9; 9 bases are a match to TRBD1. Germline assignment: CDR1 SGDLS and CDR2 YYNGEE. V lost 0 bases to trimming and J lost 2 bases; unmatched junction nucleotides: 6. The CDR3 covers 17 residues. The CDR3 loop is CASSVVDRGSGNQPQHF. CDR3 bases: TGTGCCAGCAGCGTAGTGGACAGGGGATCGGGCAATCAGCCCCAGCATTTT.

This clonotype was detected ten times or more. The J gene is TRBJ1-5, the V gene TRBV6-1, with 10 bases fitting TRBD1. The J segment lost 2 bases and the V segment lost 1 base, leaving 5 bases of the junction unmatched. The CDR3 totals 17 residues. Germline V CDR1 and CDR2: MNHNS, SASEGT. CDR3: CASSEVPGQGGNQPQHF. CDR3 DNA sequence: TGTGCCAGCAGTGAAGTCCCCGGACAGGGGGGCAATCAGCCCCAGCATTTT.

This clonotype was found many times. DNA for the CDR3: TGCAGCGTTGAAGGCCGCAACACTGAAGCTTTCTTT. It codes for CSVEGRNTEAFF. The V gene is TRBV29-1, the J gene TRBJ1-1; unclear D gene. The CDR3 totals 12 residues. Between the trimmed V and J ends, which lost 1 base and 2 bases, there was a span of 5 bases. The germline V gene encodes CDR1 SQVTM and CDR2 ANQGSEA.

This clonotype was picked up many times. The chain recombines TRBV7-6 with TRBJ2-5; TRBD2 matches at 9 bases. The CDR3 loop spans 17 amino acids. V trimming: 4 bases; J trimming: 4 bases; junction bases outside the gene matches: 13. Germline V gene lookup returns CDR1 SGHVS and CDR2 FNYEAQ. CDR3 protein: CASSSPERRGGLETQYF. DNA of the CDR3: TGTGCCAGCAGCTCCCCCGAACGGCGGGGGGGCCTAGAGACCCAGTACTTC. Full variable domain (rest looked up from reference TRBV7-6 and TRBJ2-5): GAGVSQSPRYKVTKRGQDVALRCDPISGHVSLYWYRQALGQGPEFLTYFNYEAQQDKSGLPNDRFSAERPEGSISTLTIQRTEQRDSAMYRCASSSPERRGGLETQYFGPGTRLLVL.

This chain links TRBV20-1 with TRBJ1-3, with TRBD1 as a possible D gene (6 bases). In germline, CDR1 is DFQATT, CDR2 SNEGSKA (reference sequence). Deletions cut 5 bases from V and 1 base from J, with 15 bases between. The CDR3 spans 15 residues. The CDR3 sequence: CSASYGGASGNTIYF. As DNA, the CDR3 is TGCAGTGCTTCTTATGGGGGCGCTTCTGGAAACACCATATATTTT.

This clonotype has more than one count but fewer than ten. This chain connects TRBV5-8 to TRBJ1-1; 7 positions match TRBD1. This CDR3 spans 15 amino acids. Germline V gene sequence: CDR1 SGHTS, CDR2 YDEGEE. Unmatched junction bases numbered 11, after V lost 4 bases and J lost 5 bases. The CDR3 sequence is CASSRRQGRGTEAFF. For the CDR3, the DNA is TGTGCCAGCAGCAGACGACAGGGAAGGGGGACTGAAGCTTTCTTT.

The table lists this clonotype with many counts. This rearrangement joins TRBV6-5 to TRBJ1-2; 12 bases match TRBD1. J was trimmed by 5 bases and V by 0 bases; bases with no gene match: 10. Germline V gene data show CDR1 as MNHEY and CDR2 as SVGAGI. This CDR3 has 18 amino acids. The CDR3 sequence is CASSYSKGQGAKIYGYTF. CDR3 sequence (DNA): TGTGCCAGCAGTTACTCGAAGGGACAGGGGGCGAAAATTTATGGCTACACCTTC.

V gene TRBV7-9 combines with J gene TRBJ1-2; maybe TRBD1 (5 bases). V was trimmed by 6 bases and J by 4 bases, leaving 24 bases between them. The CDR3 spans 17 residues. Germline-derived CDR1 and CDR2 are SEHNR and FQNEAQ (reference sequence). CDR3 coding DNA: TGTGCCAGCAGTCAAACTACAGAGGTTGGGGACTTCTATGGCTACACCTTC. Its protein is CASSQTTEVGDFYGYTF.

The rearrangement joins TRBV6-5 to TRBJ2-7; 9 positions agree with TRBD1. Per the germline V gene, CDR1 is MNHEY and CDR2 is SVGAGI. This CDR3 is 15 amino acids long. The trim removed 6 bases at V and 6 bases at J, leaving 12 bases unmatched. CDR3 sequence: CASRDDRGYLSEQYF. The CDR3 DNA reads TGTGCCAGCAGAGACGACAGGGGGTATCTCTCCGAGCAGTACTTC.

This clonotype was detected many times. The chain has TRBV4-2 and TRBJ2-7; D is ambiguous. Trimming left V 0 bases short and J 1 base short, with 10 bases between. Germline lookup yields CDR1 LGHNA and CDR2 YNFKEQ. The CDR3 runs 15 residues. The CDR3 spells CASSQDPEPSYEQYF. CDR3 DNA: TGTGCCAGCAGCCAAGATCCGGAACCGTCCTACGAGCAGTACTTC.

J is TRBJ2-1 and V is TRBV7-6, with D unclear. From germline, CDR1 is SGHVS and CDR2 FNYEAQ. The CDR3 covers 11 residues. Trimming cost V 1 base and J 9 bases, with 4 bases left between them. CDR3 sequence: CASSLGGEQFF. The CDR3 DNA reads TGTGCCAGCAGCTTAGGGGGTGAGCAGTTCTTC.

This clonotype appeared many times. V and J are TRBV19 and TRBJ2-1; 8 bases fit TRBD1. Looked up from germline, CDR1 is LNHDA and CDR2 is SQIVND (reference sequence). The CDR3 extends over 15 amino acids. J gave up 5 bases and V 6 bases, and 9 bases lay outside the gene matches. DNA of the CDR3: TGTGCCAGTAGCCCTCAGGGGGCCGGGGACAATGAGCAGTTCTTC. Translating it yields CASSPQGAGDNEQFF.

This clonotype was recorded at least ten times. The CDR3 spells CASSPTGENSPLHF. CDR3 nucleotides: TGTGCCAGCAGTCCAACAGGGGAGAATTCACCCCTCCACTTT. The V call is TRBV12-3 or TRBV12-4, the J call TRBJ1-6, with 7 nucleotides matching TRBD1. The CDR3 covers 14 residues. V was clipped by 5 bases and J by 7 bases; unmatched bases: 5.

This clonotype was counted between two and nine times. V usage is TRBV28 and J usage is TRBJ2-4, with 10 bases that match TRBD1. CDR1 is MDHEN and CDR2 is SYDVKM in the germline V gene. The J segment lost 7 bases and the V segment lost 10 bases, leaving 4 bases of the junction unmatched. The length of the CDR3 is 12 residues. This chain's CDR3 is CATADRGNIQYF. CDR3 bases: TGTGCCACCGCGGACAGGGGGAACATTCAGTACTTC.

J is TRBJ2-7 and V is TRBV19; 9 nucleotides line up with TRBD1. J gave up 2 bases and V 6 bases, and 8 bases lay outside the gene matches. The CDR3 spans 15 residues. Per germline, CDR1 LNHDA and CDR2 SQIVND (reference sequence). The CDR3, as DNA: TGTGCCAGTAGATTTTCGACAGGGGGGACCTACGAGCAGTACTTC. Translating gives CASRFSTGGTYEQYF.

V and J are TRBV3-1 and TRBJ2-5; a weak D match, TRBD2 (6 bases). CDR3 length: 15 amino acids. Germline values: CDR1 LGHDT, CDR2 YNNKEL (reference sequence). Trimming took 3 bases from V and 5 from J, leaving 16 bases between them. The CDR3 here is CASSHRRDVVETQYF. The CDR3 region has the DNA TGTGCCAGCAGCCATAGGAGGGACGTAGTTGAGACCCAGTACTTC.

This clonotype showed up many times. This chain connects TRBV6-6 to TRBJ2-3, with D possibly TRBD1 on 7 matching bases. Trimming cost V 2 bases and J 3 bases, with 15 bases left between them. Germline V gives CDR1 MNHNY, CDR2 SVGAGI (reference sequence). The CDR3 is 16 residues long. CDR3 nucleotide sequence: TGTGCCAGCAGTTACAGCAGACAGGGACTGACAGATACGCAGTATTTT. Its protein is CASSYSRQGLTDTQYF.

This clonotype was detected many times. The chain employs TRBV20-1 and TRBJ1-5; D is ambiguous. The CDR3 is made up of 14 amino acids. Trimming removed 5 bases at V and 1 base at J, with 12 bases between. Looked up from germline, CDR1 is DFQATT and CDR2 is SNEGSKA (reference sequence). The CDR3 DNA reads TGCAGTGCTCAGCAGACCCGAAGCAATCAGCCCCAGCATTTT. Translation gives CSAQQTRSNQPQHF.

This clonotype has only a few counts. The rearrangement uses TRBV7-2 and TRBJ2-2; tentatively, D is TRBD1 or TRBD2 (6 bases each). V lost 3 bases to trimming and J lost 3 bases, with 17 bases between them. The CDR3 length is 17 residues. The germline CDR1 and CDR2 sequences are SGHTA and FQGNSA. The CDR3 loop is CASSFADGGPDTGELFF. CDR3 DNA: TGTGCCAGCAGCTTCGCAGACGGGGGCCCCGACACCGGGGAGCTGTTTTTT.

This clonotype was detected many times. The chain has TRBV11-2 and TRBJ2-5; D is unclear. V lost 5 bases to trimming and J lost 1 base, with 14 bases between them. CDR3 length: 15 amino acids. The germline V gene encodes CDR1 SGHAT and CDR2 FQNNGV. The CDR3 loop reads CASSLYPYPQETQYF. The CDR3 region has the DNA TGTGCCAGCAGCCTCTACCCCTATCCCCAAGAGACCCAGTACTTC.

Many counts were recorded for this clonotype. The rearrangement links TRBV20-1 to TRBJ2-2, with D unresolved. Trimming pared 6 bases from V and 7 bases from J, leaving 12 bases between. Germline V gene sequence: CDR1 DFQATT, CDR2 SNEGSKA (reference sequence). The CDR3 extends over 12 amino acids. The CDR3: CSAIPRFGELFF. The CDR3 region has the DNA TGCAGTGCCATTCCCAGGTTCGGGGAGCTGTTTTTT.

The sample holds a few counts of this clonotype. This rearrangement joins TRBV18 to TRBJ1-2; D is uncertain. V lost 2 bases and J lost 4, with 8 bases in between. From germline, CDR1 is KGHSH and CDR2 LQKENI. The CDR3 extends over 13 amino acids. The CDR3 DNA is TGTGCCAGCTCACCAGCCGGACTCTATGGCTACACCTTC. This translates into CASSPAGLYGYTF.

This clonotype was seen at least ten times. V and J are TRBV12-3 or TRBV12-4 and TRBJ1-5; D gene uncertain. This CDR3 spans 14 amino acids. Deletions cut 7 bases from V and 0 bases from J, with 10 bases between. CDR3 DNA sequence: TGTGCCAGCAAAAGGGAGGGTAGCAATCAGCCCCAGCATTTT. Translating it yields CASKREGSNQPQHF.

This clonotype was recorded a few times. The V call is TRBV5-6, the J call TRBJ2-2; no clear D. The CDR3 spans 13 residues. Between the trimmed V and J ends, which lost 0 bases and 7 bases, there was a span of 7 bases. Germline values: CDR1 SGHDT, CDR2 YYEEEE. CDR3 sequence reads: CASSLERFGELFF. In DNA form, the CDR3 reads TGTGCCAGCAGCTTGGAACGGTTCGGGGAGCTGTTTTTT.

In its sample, this clonotype was seen many times. V gene TRBV18 combines with J gene TRBJ2-1, with 8 bases aligning to TRBD2. Losses at the gene ends were 1 base for V and 5 bases for J; bases not matched to a gene: 7. Germline V CDR1 and CDR2: KGHSH, LQKENI. The CDR3 consists of 16 residues. The CDR3 bases are TGTGCCAGCTCACCACGGAGCGGGGGAAAAAACAATGAGCAGTTCTTC. It encodes CASSPRSGGKNNEQFF.

This clonotype was seen a few times. V usage is TRBV5-6 and J usage is TRBJ2-5, with D tentatively TRBD2 (5 bases). The CDR3 has 14 amino acids. Germline lookup yields CDR1 SGHDT and CDR2 YYEEEE. The ends were cut back, 0 bases at V and 10 bases at J, with 16 bases in the middle. The CDR3 DNA reads TGTGCCAGCAGCTTGGGACTAAACCTCAACGACCAGTACTTC. It translates to CASSLGLNLNDQYF. Complete variable domain (other parts from reference TRBV5-6 and TRBJ2-5): DAGVTQSPTHLIKTRGQQVTLRCSPKSGHDTVSWYQQALGQGPQFIFQYYEEEERQRGNFPDRFSGHQFPNYSSELNVNALLLGDSALYLCASSLGLNLNDQYFGPGTRLLVL.

This clonotype showed up just a few times. One end of the junction is discordant with germline, which a read error may explain. J is TRBJ1-2 and V is TRBV12-3 or TRBV12-4, with a weak D call TRBD1 (5 bases). This CDR3 contains 13 residues. CDR3 in DNA: TGTGCCAGCAGTCAGCCCGGGACGGAGCTACAAGACTTC. Translation: CASSQPGTELQDF.

This clonotype was recorded at least ten times. The chain links TRBV11-2 to TRBJ2-3, with D uncertain. Trimming cost V 1 base and J 6 bases, with 8 bases left between them. This CDR3 is 13 amino acids long. Per germline, CDR1 SGHAT and CDR2 FQNNGV. The CDR3 here is CASSLVTVDTQYF. As DNA, the CDR3 is TGTGCCAGCAGCTTAGTCACGGTTGATACGCAGTATTTT.

Many counts were recorded for this clonotype. The J gene is TRBJ2-3, the V gene TRBV6-2 or TRBV6-3, with TRBD2 identical over 12 bases. The germline gives CDR1 MNHEY, CDR2 SVGEGT. The junction had 20 bases not matched to a gene; V was cut back by 2 bases and J by 5 bases. This CDR3 has 21 residues. CDR3 bases: TGTGCCAGCAGTTACCCTTCTAGCGGGGGGGCCCGGAACCACCTAGTAGATACGCAGTATTTT. This sequence encodes CASSYPSSGGARNHLVDTQYF.

This clonotype showed up many times. This sequence joins TRBV12-3 or TRBV12-4 and TRBJ2-3, with 15 bases identical to TRBD2. The CDR3 runs to 16 residues. V trimming: 7 bases; J trimming: 4 bases; junction bases outside the gene matches: 6. The CDR3 sequence: CASTPWTSGGADTQYF. The CDR3, as DNA: TGTGCCAGCACCCCCTGGACTAGCGGGGGGGCAGATACGCAGTATTTT.

This clonotype was seen a few times. The chain couples TRBV19 to TRBJ2-5; D is possibly TRBD1 (6 bases). Deletions cut 2 bases from V and 2 bases from J, with 12 bases between. The CDR3 extends over 15 amino acids. Germline V CDR1 and CDR2: LNHDA, SQIVND (reference sequence). The CDR3 reads CASSIRAQGQETQYF. CDR3 sequence (DNA): TGTGCCAGTAGTATACGTGCGCAGGGGCAAGAGACCCAGTACTTC. Variable domain in full (rest from reference TRBV19 and TRBJ2-5): DGGITQSPKYLFRKEGQNVTLSCEQNLNHDAMYWYRQDPGQGLRLIYYSQIVNDFQKGDIAEGYSVSREKKESFPLTVTSAQKNPTAFYLCASSIRAQGQETQYFGPGTRLLVL.